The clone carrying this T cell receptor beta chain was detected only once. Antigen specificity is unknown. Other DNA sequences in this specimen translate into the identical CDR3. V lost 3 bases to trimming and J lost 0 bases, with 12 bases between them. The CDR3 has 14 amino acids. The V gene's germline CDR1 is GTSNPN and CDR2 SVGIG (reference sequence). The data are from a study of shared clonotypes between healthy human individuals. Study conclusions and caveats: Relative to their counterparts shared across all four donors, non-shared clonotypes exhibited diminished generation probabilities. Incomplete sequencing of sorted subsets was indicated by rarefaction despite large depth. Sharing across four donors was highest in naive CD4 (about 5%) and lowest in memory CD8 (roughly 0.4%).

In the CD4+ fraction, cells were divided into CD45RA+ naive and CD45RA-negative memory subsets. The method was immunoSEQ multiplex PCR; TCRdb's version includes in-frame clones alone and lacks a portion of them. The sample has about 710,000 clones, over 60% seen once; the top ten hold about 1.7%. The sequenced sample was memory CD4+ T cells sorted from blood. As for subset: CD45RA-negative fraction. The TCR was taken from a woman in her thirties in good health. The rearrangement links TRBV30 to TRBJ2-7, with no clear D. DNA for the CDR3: TGTGCCTGGAGGGATAGGGTACTCTCCTACGAGCAGTACTTC. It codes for CAWRDRVLSYEQYF.